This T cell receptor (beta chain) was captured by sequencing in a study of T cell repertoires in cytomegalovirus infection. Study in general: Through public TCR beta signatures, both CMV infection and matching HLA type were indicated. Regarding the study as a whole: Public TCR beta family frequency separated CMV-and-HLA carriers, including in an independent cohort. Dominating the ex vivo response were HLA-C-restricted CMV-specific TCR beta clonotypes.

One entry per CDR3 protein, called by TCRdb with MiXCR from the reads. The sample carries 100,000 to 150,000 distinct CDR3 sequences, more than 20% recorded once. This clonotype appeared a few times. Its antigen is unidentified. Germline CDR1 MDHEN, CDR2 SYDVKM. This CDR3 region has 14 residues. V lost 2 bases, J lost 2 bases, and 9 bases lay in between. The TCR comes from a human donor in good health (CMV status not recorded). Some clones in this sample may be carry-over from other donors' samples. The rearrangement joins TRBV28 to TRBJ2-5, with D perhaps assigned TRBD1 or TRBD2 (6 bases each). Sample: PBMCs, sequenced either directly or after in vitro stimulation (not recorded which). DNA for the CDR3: TGTGCCAGCAGTTTACCGGGGGCTCAAGAGACCCAGTACTTC. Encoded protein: CASSLPGAQETQYF. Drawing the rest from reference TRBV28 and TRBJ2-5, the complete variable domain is DVKVTQSSRYLVKRTGEKVFLECVQDMDHENMFWYRQDPGLGLRLIYFSYDVKMKEKGDIPEGYSVSREKKERFSLILESASTNQTSMYLCASSLPGAQETQYFGPGTRLLVL.